Following are 31 T cell receptor beta chains from one sample sequenced in a study of blood T cell repertoires in COVID-19. TCRdb keeps only in-frame clones here, not all; method: immunoSEQ multiplex PCR. The sample yields 50,000 or so clones, more than 80% seen once. Sequenced sample: peripheral blood. These receptors all stem from a man between 65 and 80 years old with active COVID-19.

This chain connects TRBV6-5 to TRBJ2-7; D possibly corresponds to TRBD2 (5 bases). V dropped 8 bases and J dropped 2 bases, with 10 bases sitting between them. Germline assignment: CDR1 MNHEY and CDR2 SVGAGI. The CDR3 covers 12 residues. CDR3 residues: CASRGSTYEQYF. The CDR3 DNA is TGTGCCAGCCGAGGGTCCACCTACGAGCAGTACTTC.

This clone was seen only once. This chain connects TRBV10-3 to TRBJ1-1; 7 bases align to TRBD1. Losses at the gene ends were 5 bases for V and 3 bases for J; bases not matched to a gene: 12. The length of the CDR3 is 16 residues. In germline, CDR1 is ENHRY, CDR2 SYGVKD. The CDR3 sequence: CAISHGITGEDTEAFF. CDR3 sequence (DNA): TGTGCCATCAGTCACGGAATAACAGGGGAAGACACTGAAGCTTTCTTT.

The V call is TRBV7-9, the J call TRBJ2-3, with a weak D call TRBD1 (6 bases). Trimming pared 5 bases from V and 2 bases from J, leaving 23 bases between. Germline lookup yields CDR1 SEHNR and CDR2 FQNEAQ (reference sequence). The CDR3 has 18 residues. The CDR3 nucleotides read TGTGCCAGCAGCCGATGGCCCCTTATGGACAGTTCCACAGATACGCAGTATTTT. It codes for CASSRWPLMDSSTDTQYF. Drawing the rest from reference TRBV7-9 and TRBJ2-3, the complete variable domain is DTGVSQNPRHKITKRGQNVTFRCDPISEHNRLYWYRQTLGQGPEFLTYFQNEAQLEKSRLLSDRFSAERPKGSFSTLEIQRTEQGDSAMYLCASSRWPLMDSSTDTQYFGPGTRLTVL.

The gene calls are TRBV14 and TRBJ2-7, with 7 bases that match TRBD1. CDR1 and CDR2 from the germline V gene are SGHDN and FVKESK. V dropped 4 bases and J dropped 2; count of bases not matched to a gene: 5. The CDR3 consists of 14 residues. CDR3 region: CASSPRTGPYEQYF. CDR3 DNA sequence: TGTGCCAGCAGCCCCCGGACAGGACCCTACGAGCAGTACTTC.

The chain employs TRBV18 and TRBJ1-3; a possible D gene is TRBD1 (6 bases). Germline V gene data show CDR1 as KGHSH and CDR2 as LQKENI. V dropped 5 bases and J dropped 4 bases, with 15 bases sitting between them. This CDR3 spans 15 amino acids. For the CDR3, the DNA is TGTGCCAGCTCAGCACGGGAGGGGACAGGAAACACCATATATTTT. It encodes CASSAREGTGNTIYF.

This clone has just one count. The chain is built from TRBV5-1 and TRBJ2-2, with 7 bases aligning to TRBD2. The CDR3 contains 15 residues. The V gene's germline CDR1 is SGHRS and CDR2 YFSETQ. Losses at the gene ends were 4 bases for V and 5 bases for J; bases not matched to a gene: 8. CDR3 sequence reads: CASSIGQGGTGELFF. The CDR3 DNA sequence: TGCGCCAGCAGCATCGGCCAGGGAGGGACCGGGGAGCTGTTTTTT.

The chain links TRBV3-1 (or the pseudogene TRBV3-2) to TRBJ2-2; no definite D call. In germline, CDR1 is LGHDT, CDR2 YNNKEL (reference sequence). The CDR3 consists of 12 residues. Trimming took 6 bases from V and 3 from J, leaving 5 bases between them. The CDR3 sequence is CASSRDTGELFF. CDR3 nucleotide sequence: TGTGCCAGCAGTCGGGACACCGGGGAGCTGTTTTTT.

V and J are TRBV15 and TRBJ2-1, with D perhaps matching TRBD2 (7 bases). CDR1 LNHNV and CDR2 YYDKDF come from the germline V gene (reference sequence). Deletions cut 3 bases from V and 8 bases from J, with 14 bases between. There are 14 residues in the CDR3. CDR3 in amino acids: CATSSGGPRDEQFF. The CDR3 nucleotides read TGTGCCACCAGCAGCGGGGGGCCCAGAGATGAGCAGTTCTTC.

The chain employs TRBV5-1 and TRBJ2-2; the D is unclear. Trimming removed 4 bases at V and 0 bases at J, with 13 bases between. The CDR3 consists of 16 residues. The germline CDR1 and CDR2 sequences are SGHRS and YFSETQ. The DNA of the CDR3 is TGCGCCAGCAGCCCTTTCCTAGTCCCGAACACCGGGGAGCTGTTTTTT. This sequence encodes CASSPFLVPNTGELFF.

This clone was counted a few times. V usage is TRBV5-1 and J usage is TRBJ2-2, with D possibly matching TRBD1 (6 bases). CDR3 length equals 17 residues. Germline V gives CDR1 SGHRS, CDR2 YFSETQ. Trimming stripped 3 bases from V and 0 bases from J, with 15 bases between. CDR3: CASSSALTGANTGELFF. Here the CDR3 DNA reads TGCGCCAGCAGCTCCGCTTTGACAGGCGCGAACACCGGGGAGCTGTTTTTT.

This chain connects TRBV2 to TRBJ2-3; 7 nucleotides line up with TRBD2. Trimming took 8 bases from V and 2 from J; bases not matched to a gene: 10. The CDR3 sequence is 15 residues long. Germline loops: CDR1 SNHLY, CDR2 FYNNEI. The chain's CDR3 is CASPGGGRHTDTQYF. In DNA, the CDR3 is TGTGCCAGCCCTGGGGGGGGACGGCACACAGATACGCAGTATTTT.

The rearrangement joins TRBV6-5 to TRBJ1-6; TRBD1 might be the D (5 bases). The CDR3 is 14 amino acids. CDR1 and CDR2 (germline): MNHEY, SVGAGI. V shed 7 bases and J shed 10 bases, with 17 bases lying between them. The CDR3 nucleotides are TGTGCCAGCATCCGTGGGGGGTCTGGGTCACCCCTCCACTTT. Translation gives CASIRGGSGSPLHF.

This chain links TRBV6-5 with TRBJ2-7; 11 bases match TRBD2. This CDR3 comprises 14 residues. V lost 7 bases, J lost 4 bases, and 6 bases stayed unmatched. Per the germline V gene, CDR1 is MNHEY and CDR2 is SVGAGI. CDR3 sequence reads: CASTRTSGYYEQYF. CDR3 DNA: TGTGCCAGCACAAGGACTAGCGGGTATTACGAGCAGTACTTC.

This clone has a single count. V gene TRBV2 combines with J gene TRBJ2-5; D is unresolved. Germline CDR1 SNHLY, CDR2 FYNNEI. V lost 7 bases to trimming and J lost 1 base, with 10 bases between them. This CDR3 comprises 13 residues. CDR3 residues: CASIARFQETQYF. In DNA form, the CDR3 reads TGTGCCAGCATCGCCAGGTTCCAAGAGACCCAGTACTTC.

This chain uses TRBV9 with TRBJ2-7; 10 nucleotides line up with TRBD1. Germline CDR1 is SGDLS and CDR2 is YYNGEE. The V segment lost 3 bases and the J segment 3 bases; nucleotides outside the gene matches: 3. This CDR3 has 14 amino acids. The CDR3 DNA is TGTGCCAGCAGCGGGGGACAGGGGTACTACGAGCAGTACTTC. Residues: CASSGGQGYYEQYF.

This clone appeared a few times. The V gene is TRBV4-1, the J gene TRBJ2-7, with 7 nucleotides matching TRBD1. Germline V gene lookup returns CDR1 MGHRA and CDR2 YSYEKL. This CDR3 has 15 amino acids. The J segment lost 4 bases and the V segment lost 5 bases, leaving 11 bases of the junction unmatched. This CDR3 reads CASSRGQNGEYEQYF. Written as DNA, the CDR3 is TGCGCCAGCAGCAGGGGACAGAACGGGGAATACGAGCAGTACTTC.

The genes are TRBV5-1 and TRBJ2-2; perhaps TRBD2 as D (7 bases). This CDR3 is 14 amino acids long. From germline, CDR1 is SGHRS and CDR2 YFSETQ. V was cut by 7 bases and J by 4 bases, with 14 bases left in between. The CDR3 nucleotides are TGCGCCAGCGAAGGGGGGGCCTTCACCGGGGAGCTGTTTTTT. It encodes CASEGGAFTGELFF.

The chain links TRBV11-2 to TRBJ1-1; 9 bases agree with TRBD1. J was trimmed by 5 bases and V by 8 bases; bases with no gene match: 6. The CDR3 consists of 13 residues. Germline V gene lookup returns CDR1 SGHAT and CDR2 FQNNGV. In DNA form, the CDR3 reads TGTGCCAGCCGACAGGGGGGTCTAACTGAAGCTTTCTTT. It is translated as CASRQGGLTEAFF. The variable domain in full, completed from reference TRBV11-2 and TRBJ1-1, reads EAGVAQSPRYKIIEKRQSVAFWCNPISGHATLYWYQQILGQGPKLLIQFQNNGVVDDSQLPKDRFSAERLKGVDSTLKIQPAKLEDSAVYLCASRQGGLTEAFFGQGTRLTVV.

The J gene is TRBJ1-2, the V gene TRBV5-8; 9 positions match TRBD1. V was pared by 1 base and J by 5 bases, with 9 bases of the junction left unmatched. The CDR3 length is 16 residues. Germline V gene data show CDR1 as SGHTS and CDR2 as YDEGEE. CDR3 sequence: CASSLSGQGTPYGYTF. The CDR3 nucleotides are TGTGCCAGCAGCTTGTCCGGACAGGGGACTCCTTATGGCTACACCTTC.

This CDR3 is CASSQSFHEQFF. The CDR3 DNA sequence: TGTGCCAGCAGCCAATCCTTCCATGAGCAGTTCTTC. The chain is built from TRBV3-1 (or the pseudogene TRBV3-2) and TRBJ2-1; D uncertain. This CDR3 is 12 amino acids long. CDR1 LGHDT and CDR2 YNNKEL come from the germline V gene (reference sequence). The V end lost 2 bases, the J end lost 8 bases, and 7 bases lay between the germline ends.

The CDR3 spells CASSQQGGHQPQHF. DNA of the CDR3: TGCGCCAGCAGCCAGCAGGGAGGTCATCAGCCCCAGCATTTT. The rearrangement links TRBV4-3 to TRBJ1-5, with D tentatively TRBD1 (5 bases). CDR1 is LGHNA and CDR2 is YSLEER in the germline V gene. V was shortened by 3 bases and J by 5 bases, with 11 bases between the two germline ends. This CDR3 spans 14 amino acids.

V is TRBV2 and J is TRBJ2-1; D remains unclear. The CDR3 covers 14 residues. Germline CDR1 and CDR2: SNHLY and FYNNEI. V was trimmed by 5 bases and J by 0 bases, leaving 8 bases between them. CDR3 nucleotide sequence: TGTGCCAGCAGTCCGGTGCGCTCCTACAATGAGCAGTTCTTC. Protein product: CASSPVRSYNEQFF.

The CDR3 loop reads CASSQRTGGRSTGELFF. CDR3 sequence (DNA): TGTGCCAGCAGCCAGAGGACAGGGGGCCGCAGCACCGGGGAGCTGTTTTTT. This chain joins TRBV5-4 and TRBJ2-2; TRBD1 matches at 11 bases. Trimming removed 4 bases from V and 4 bases from J; junction bases left unmatched: 9. Germline V gives CDR1 SGHNT, CDR2 YYREEE (reference sequence). CDR3 length equals 17 residues.

This chain connects TRBV18 to TRBJ2-7; 13 nucleotides line up with TRBD2. The junction had 3 bases not matched to a gene; V was cut back by 0 bases and J by 7 bases. The length of the CDR3 is 15 residues. CDR1 KGHSH and CDR2 LQKENI come from the germline V gene. DNA of the CDR3: TGTGCCAGCTCACCACCGGGGACTAGCGGGGATGAGCAGTACTTC. Translating gives CASSPPGTSGDEQYF.

J is TRBJ2-1 and V is TRBV5-1; 8 bases line up with TRBD2. Germline assignment: CDR1 SGHRS and CDR2 YFSETQ. J gave up 4 bases and V 1 base, and 4 bases lay outside the gene matches. The CDR3 is made up of 15 amino acids. This chain's CDR3 is CASSLNAGGYNEQFF. As DNA, the CDR3 is TGCGCCAGCAGCTTGAACGCGGGGGGATACAATGAGCAGTTCTTC.

This clone was seen only once. V gene TRBV10-3 combines with J gene TRBJ2-7; maybe TRBD2 (6 bases). Trimming cost V 0 bases and J 0 bases, with 9 bases left between them. This CDR3 is 15 amino acids long. The germline V gene encodes CDR1 ENHRY and CDR2 SYGVKD. The DNA for the CDR3 is TGTGCCATCAGTGAGTCACGGGGGACCTCCTACGAGCAGTACTTC. This translates into CAISESRGTSYEQYF.

The J gene is TRBJ2-5, the V gene TRBV5-1, with D hard to call. The CDR3 has 14 amino acids. The germline V gene has CDR1 SGHRS and CDR2 YFSETQ. Trimming took off 2 bases at V and 2 bases at J, with 10 bases between the two ends. CDR3 DNA sequence: TGCGCCAGCAGCTTTGCAGGCGAACAAGAGACCCAGTACTTC. This gives the protein CASSFAGEQETQYF.

The chain joins TRBV5-1 to TRBJ2-3; maybe TRBD2 (6 bases). Germline CDR1 is SGHRS and CDR2 is YFSETQ. V lost 0 bases, J lost 5 bases, and 13 bases lay in between. This CDR3 region has 15 residues. CDR3 protein: CASSLVVARGDTQYF. The CDR3 bases are TGCGCCAGCAGCTTGGTAGTAGCGCGGGGAGATACGCAGTATTTT.

The chain joins TRBV9 to TRBJ2-3, with TRBD2 as a possible D gene (5 bases). V lost 0 bases and J 2 bases, leaving 13 bases between the germline ends. The CDR3 spans 16 residues. From germline, CDR1 is SGDLS and CDR2 YYNGEE. The CDR3 loop reads CASSVGASSYTDTQYF. The CDR3 DNA sequence: TGTGCCAGCAGCGTAGGGGCTAGCTCCTACACAGATACGCAGTATTTT.

The rearrangement uses TRBV10-2 and TRBJ2-2; D possibly corresponds to TRBD1 (5 bases). With 6 bases removed from V and 8 bases from J, the gap between germline ends came to 13 bases. There are 13 residues in the CDR3. Per germline, CDR1 WSHSY and CDR2 SAAADI. CDR3 in DNA: TGCGCCAGCAGGGCGATAGGGGTTGGGGAGCTGTTTTTT. It codes for CASRAIGVGELFF.

The gene calls are TRBV21-1 and TRBJ2-1; no DNA check was done on the table's D call, TRBD1. TRBV21-1 is marked as a pseudogene. This CDR3 has 16 residues. The CDR3 region is CASSERTGVSYNEQFF. For the CDR3, the DNA is TGTGCCAGCAGCGAAAGGACAGGGGTCTCCTACAATGAGCAGTTCTTC.